The present T cell receptor beta chain was sequenced within a study of vaccination effects on CD4 cells after COVID-19. Only in-frame clones appear in the TCRdb table, and some are missing; sequencing was by immunoSEQ multiplex PCR. The repertoire consists of about 66,000 clones, with less than 85% occurring once and the leading ten covering approximately 2.4%. Points on this clone: The antigen is undetermined.

This CDR3 comprises 15 residues. The J segment lost 2 bases and the V segment lost 2 bases, leaving 6 bases of the junction unmatched. Germline V gene data show CDR1 as GTSNPN and CDR2 as SVGIG (reference sequence). Upon completion of more than eight days in culture, CD4+ T cells were isolated. BNT162b2 vaccine or mRNA-1273 vaccine was given to participants in two doses. The receptor's source is a human donor who received a COVID-19 vaccine. The rearrangement uses TRBV30 and TRBJ2-3; 8 bases agree with TRBD2. Specimen: CD4+ T cells from PBMCs cultured without peptide, collected after COVID-19 vaccination. The CDR3 bases are TGTGCCTGGAGTACCCCGGGGGGGCTCACAGATACGCAGTATTTT. As protein: CAWSTPGGLTDTQYF.